These 18 T cell receptor beta chains originate from one sample sequenced in a study of control samples from healthy donors and cancer patients. Assay: immunoSEQ multiplex PCR; the TCRdb copy retains only in-frame clones and omits some. This sample carries 46,000 or so clones, approximately 90% of them seen once, and the ten largest clones take around 0.8%. The sequenced sample consisted of PBMCs. These TCRs come from a man younger than 45 with colorectal cancer.

The chain employs TRBV7-9 and TRBJ1-2; D is unresolved. Germline CDR1 reads SEHNR; CDR2 reads FQNEAQ (reference sequence). The CDR3 has 14 amino acids. V shed 4 bases and J shed 4 bases, with 13 bases lying between them. CDR3 coding DNA: TGTGCCAGCAGCTCCTTAAGGGAGGGCTATGGCTACACCTTC. This sequence encodes CASSSLREGYGYTF.

Only one count was recorded for this clone. J is TRBJ1-2 and V is TRBV27; the D gene is possibly TRBD1 (5 bases). The CDR3 has 15 residues. Trimming took off 3 bases at V and 5 bases at J, with 16 bases between the two ends. Per the germline V gene, CDR1 is MNHEY and CDR2 is SMNVEV (reference sequence). In nucleotides, the CDR3 is TGTGCCAGCAGTTTCCTCTCAGACAGAGAGTATGGCTACACCTTC. This codes for CASSFLSDREYGYTF.

This clone was seen only once. V usage is TRBV27 and J usage is TRBJ1-2; perhaps TRBD1 as D (5 bases). The CDR3 is 15 amino acids. Germline CDR1 is MNHEY and CDR2 is SMNVEV (reference sequence). V was cut by 6 bases and J by 2 bases, with 16 bases left in between. This CDR3 reads CASSPNGAGNYGYTF. DNA for the CDR3: TGTGCCAGCAGCCCCAACGGGGCAGGGAACTATGGCTACACCTTC.

This rearrangement joins TRBV4-3 to TRBJ1-1; no definite D call. The CDR3 is 12 residues long. Germline CDR1 is LGHNA and CDR2 is YSLEER. Trimming cost V 0 bases and J 5 bases, with 4 bases left between them. CDR3 sequence: CASSQDRTEAFF. The DNA for the CDR3 is TGCGCCAGCAGCCAAGATCGAACTGAAGCTTTCTTT.

This chain uses TRBV29-1 with TRBJ1-2; 8 bases map to TRBD1. With 7 bases clipped from V and 3 bases from J, the junction kept 4 bases outside the gene matches. Looked up from germline, CDR1 is SQVTM and CDR2 is ANQGSEA. The length of the CDR3 is 12 residues. CDR3: CSGVTGDYGYTF. The CDR3 coding sequence is TGCAGCGGGGTGACAGGGGACTATGGCTACACCTTC.

The rearrangement links TRBV5-6 to TRBJ2-7; D unclear. CDR3 length: 14 residues. V was cut by 4 bases and J by 3 bases, with 14 bases left in between. Germline lookup yields CDR1 SGHDT and CDR2 YYEEEE. The CDR3 DNA sequence: TGTGCCAGCAGCCTCGTCCCTTATGTCTACGAGCAGTACGTC. Translation gives CASSLVPYVYEQYV.

The chain carries TRBV5-5 and TRBJ1-5; D is ambiguous. Looked up from germline, CDR1 is SGHKS and CDR2 is YYEKEE (reference sequence). The ends were cut back, 0 bases at V and 1 base at J, with 8 bases in the middle. The CDR3 consists of 15 residues. This CDR3 reads CASSLGMGSNQPQHF. As DNA, the CDR3 is TGTGCCAGCAGCTTGGGGATGGGGAGCAATCAGCCCCAGCATTTT.

In its sample, this clone is medium-sized. This rearrangement joins TRBV20-1 to TRBJ1-1; D remains unclear. CDR3 size: 16 residues. V lost 3 bases and J 6 bases, leaving 23 bases between the germline ends. Germline assignment: CDR1 DFQATT and CDR2 SNEGSKA (reference sequence). The CDR3 DNA sequence: TGCAGTGCTAGTTCAATTGTAGGATCAGGATCCTCTGAAGCTTTCTTT. Its protein product is CSASSIVGSGSSEAFF.

V is TRBV5-1 and J is TRBJ1-2; no definite D call. Germline lookup yields CDR1 SGHRS and CDR2 YFSETQ. CDR3 length: 13 amino acids. The V end lost 0 bases, the J end lost 4 bases, and 7 bases lay between the germline ends. The CDR3 protein is CASSLDLLYGYTF. The CDR3 DNA follows: TGCGCCAGCAGCTTGGACCTTCTCTATGGCTACACCTTC. The whole variable domain, remainder taken from reference TRBV5-1 and TRBJ1-2, is KAGVTQTPRYLIKTRGQQVTLSCSPISGHRSVSWYQQTPGQGLQFLFEYFSETQRNKGNFPGRFSGRQFSNSRSEMNVSTLELGDSALYLCASSLDLLYGYTFGSGTRLTVV.

The rearrangement joins TRBV25-1 to TRBJ2-5, with D unresolved. Trimming took 9 bases from V and 0 from J, leaving 11 bases between them. The CDR3 is 13 amino acids. The V gene's germline CDR1 is MGHDK and CDR2 SYGVNS. CDR3 bases: TGTGCCAGTGACGACGGCTACCAAGAGACCCAGTACTTC. It is translated as CASDDGYQETQYF.

The chain employs TRBV9 and TRBJ1-2, with no clear D. CDR3 size: 13 residues. Trimming stripped 0 bases from V and 4 bases from J, with 7 bases between. The germline CDR1 and CDR2 sequences are SGDLS and YYNGEE. CDR3 sequence: CASSVASGYGYTF. CDR3 nucleotides: TGTGCCAGCAGCGTAGCCAGCGGCTATGGCTACACCTTC.

The chain couples TRBV7-8 to TRBJ2-7; D uncertain. Per the germline V gene, CDR1 is SGHVS and CDR2 is FQNEAQ. The V end was cut by 5 bases, the J end by 2 bases, with 10 bases between. CDR3 length: 13 amino acids. The chain's CDR3 is CASSTRVPYEQYV. CDR3 nucleotides: TGTGCCAGCAGCACCCGGGTCCCCTACGAGCAGTACGTC.

The chain employs TRBV7-2 and TRBJ2-6; D is ambiguous. From germline, CDR1 is SGHTA and CDR2 FQGNSA. Trimming shortened V by 1 base and J by 1 base, and 14 bases separated the two germline ends. The CDR3 loop spans 18 amino acids. CDR3 coding DNA: TGTGCCAGCAGCTTAGTAACCTCGTTCAGTTCTGGGGCCAACGTCCTGACTTTC. It codes for CASSLVTSFSSGANVLTF.

The chain has TRBV7-8 and TRBJ2-7; D gene unclear. CDR3 length equals 13 residues. V gave up 1 base and J gave up 3 bases, with 7 bases separating them. CDR1 and CDR2 (germline): SGHVS, FQNEAQ. CDR3 protein: CASSLGIGYEQYF. The CDR3 coding sequence is TGTGCCAGCAGCTTAGGGATCGGCTACGAGCAGTACTTC. The whole variable domain, remainder taken from reference TRBV7-8 and TRBJ2-7, is GAGVSQSPRYKVAKRGQDVALRCDPISGHVSLFWYQQALGQGPEFLTYFQNEAQLDKSGLPSDRFFAERPEGSVSTLKIQRTQQEDSAVYLCASSLGIGYEQYFGPGTRLTVT.

The rearrangement joins TRBV6-2 or TRBV6-3 to TRBJ1-1; D not certain. Germline CDR1 is MNHEY and CDR2 is SVGEGT. With 5 bases removed from V and 4 bases from J, the gap between germline ends came to 8 bases. This CDR3 has 12 amino acids. The CDR3 region has the DNA TGTGCCAGCAGTCCGAGAACCACTGAAGCTTTCTTT. Translating it yields CASSPRTTEAFF.

The chain recombines TRBV6-2 or TRBV6-3 with TRBJ1-5; D gene unclear. The V gene lost 6 bases and the J gene lost 2 bases, with 8 bases spanning the gap. The germline V gene has CDR1 MNHEY and CDR2 SVGEGT. The CDR3 is 13 amino acids. The CDR3 coding sequence is TGTGCCAGCAGCCTAAGCGGCAATCAGCCCCAGCATTTT. Its translation: CASSLSGNQPQHF.

The chain has TRBV5-1 and TRBJ2-1; no reliable D call. Looked up from germline, CDR1 is SGHRS and CDR2 is YFSETQ. This CDR3 has 20 amino acids. Trimming removed 0 bases from V and 5 bases from J, with 27 bases in between. The CDR3: CASSLGFRPGPKAPNNEQFF. The CDR3 DNA follows: TGCGCCAGCAGCTTGGGATTCAGGCCGGGCCCCAAGGCTCCAAACAATGAGCAGTTCTTC.

This rearrangement joins TRBV30 to TRBJ2-7; D is unresolved. This CDR3 spans 11 amino acids. Germline V CDR1 and CDR2: GTSNPN, SVGIG (reference sequence). The V end was cut by 5 bases, the J end by 1 base, with 6 bases between. The CDR3 sequence is CAWGASYEQYF. Written as DNA, the CDR3 is TGTGCCTGGGGAGCTTCCTACGAGCAGTACTTC.